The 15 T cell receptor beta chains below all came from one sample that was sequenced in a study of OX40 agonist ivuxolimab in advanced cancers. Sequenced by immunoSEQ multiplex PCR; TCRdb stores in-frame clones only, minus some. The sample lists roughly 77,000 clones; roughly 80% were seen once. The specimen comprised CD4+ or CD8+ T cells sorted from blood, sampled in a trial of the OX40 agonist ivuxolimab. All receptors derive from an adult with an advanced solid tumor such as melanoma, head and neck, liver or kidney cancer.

The CDR3 region has the DNA TGTGCTAGTGGTGGACTAGCGGGGGGCCGAAGAACCTACAATGAGCAGTTCTTC. This encodes CASGGLAGGRRTYNEQFF. This chain links TRBV12-5 with TRBJ2-1, with 14 bases aligning to TRBD2. CDR3 length: 18 amino acids. Germline lookup yields CDR1 LGHNT and CDR2 FRNRAP. V lost 5 bases and J lost 2; bases outside the gene matches: 8.

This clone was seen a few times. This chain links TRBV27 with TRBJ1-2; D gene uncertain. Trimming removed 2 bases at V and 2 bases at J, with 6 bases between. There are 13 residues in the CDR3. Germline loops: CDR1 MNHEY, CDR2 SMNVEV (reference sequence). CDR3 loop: CASSLEANYGYTF. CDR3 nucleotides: TGTGCCAGCAGTTTAGAGGCGAACTATGGCTACACCTTC.

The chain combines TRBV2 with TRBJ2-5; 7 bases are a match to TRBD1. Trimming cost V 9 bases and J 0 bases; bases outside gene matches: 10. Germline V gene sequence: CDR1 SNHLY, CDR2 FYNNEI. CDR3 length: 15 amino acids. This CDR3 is CASERQGHYQETQYF. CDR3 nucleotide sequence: TGTGCCAGTGAACGACAGGGCCACTACCAAGAGACCCAGTACTTC.

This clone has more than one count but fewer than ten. CDR3 amino acids: CASSHGTGVRAYGYTF. The CDR3 DNA follows: TGTGCCAGTAGCCACGGGACAGGGGTTCGGGCCTATGGCTACACCTTC. J is TRBJ1-2 and V is TRBV19, with 10 nucleotides matching TRBD1. The CDR3 extends over 16 amino acids. J was trimmed by 4 bases and V by 6 bases; bases with no gene match: 11. The germline gives CDR1 LNHDA, CDR2 SQIVND (reference sequence).

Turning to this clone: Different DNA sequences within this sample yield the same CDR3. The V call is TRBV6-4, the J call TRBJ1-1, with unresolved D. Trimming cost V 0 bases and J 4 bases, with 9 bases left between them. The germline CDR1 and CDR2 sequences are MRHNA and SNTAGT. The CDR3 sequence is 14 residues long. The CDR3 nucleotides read TGTGCCAGCAGTGACTCGTCCCGGGGCACTGAAGCTTTCTTT. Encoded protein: CASSDSSRGTEAFF.

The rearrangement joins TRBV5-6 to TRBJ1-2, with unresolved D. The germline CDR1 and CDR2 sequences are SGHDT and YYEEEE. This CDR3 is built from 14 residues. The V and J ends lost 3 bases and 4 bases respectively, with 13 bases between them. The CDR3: CASSWGGVSYGYTF. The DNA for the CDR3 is TGTGCCAGCAGCTGGGGTGGGGTTAGCTATGGCTACACCTTC.

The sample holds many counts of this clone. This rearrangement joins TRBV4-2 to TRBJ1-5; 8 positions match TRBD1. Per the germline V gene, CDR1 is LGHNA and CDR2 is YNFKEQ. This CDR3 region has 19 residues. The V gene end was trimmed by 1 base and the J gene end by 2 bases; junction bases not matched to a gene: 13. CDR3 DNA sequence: TGTGCCAGCAGCCAAGGTCCCCTTGCTCCGGGACAGGGCAATCAGCCCCAGCATTTT. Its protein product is CASSQGPLAPGQGNQPQHF.

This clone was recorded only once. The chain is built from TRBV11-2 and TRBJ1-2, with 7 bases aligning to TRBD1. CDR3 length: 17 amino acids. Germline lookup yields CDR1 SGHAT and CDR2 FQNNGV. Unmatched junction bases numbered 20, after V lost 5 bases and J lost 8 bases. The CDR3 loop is CASSPGGSETAHRGYTF. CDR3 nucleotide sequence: TGTGCCAGCAGCCCAGGGGGTTCCGAGACAGCCCATCGGGGCTACACCTTC.

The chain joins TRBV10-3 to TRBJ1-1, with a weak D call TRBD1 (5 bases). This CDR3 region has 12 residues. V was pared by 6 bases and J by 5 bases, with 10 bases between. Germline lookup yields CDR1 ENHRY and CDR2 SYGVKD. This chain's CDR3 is CAISGGGTEAFF. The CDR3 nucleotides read TGTGCCATCAGCGGGGGGGGGACTGAAGCTTTCTTT.

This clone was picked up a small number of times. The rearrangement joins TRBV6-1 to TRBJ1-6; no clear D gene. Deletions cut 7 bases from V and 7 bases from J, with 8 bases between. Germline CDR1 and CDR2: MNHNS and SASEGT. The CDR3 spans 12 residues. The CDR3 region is CASTLLNSPLHF. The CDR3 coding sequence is TGTGCCAGCACTCTCCTGAATTCACCCCTCCACTTT.

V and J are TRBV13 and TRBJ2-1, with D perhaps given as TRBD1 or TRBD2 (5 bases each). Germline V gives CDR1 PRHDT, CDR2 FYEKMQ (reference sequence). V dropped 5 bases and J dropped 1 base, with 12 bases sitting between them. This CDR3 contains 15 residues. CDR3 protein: CASSLGTGSYNEQFF. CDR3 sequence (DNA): TGTGCCAGCAGCCTCGGGACGGGTTCCTACAATGAGCAGTTCTTC.

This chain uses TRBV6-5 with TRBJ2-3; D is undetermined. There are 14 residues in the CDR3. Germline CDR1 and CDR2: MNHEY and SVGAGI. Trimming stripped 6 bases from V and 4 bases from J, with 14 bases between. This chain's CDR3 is CASSPSKVADTQYF. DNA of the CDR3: TGTGCCAGCAGCCCAAGTAAGGTAGCAGATACGCAGTATTTT.

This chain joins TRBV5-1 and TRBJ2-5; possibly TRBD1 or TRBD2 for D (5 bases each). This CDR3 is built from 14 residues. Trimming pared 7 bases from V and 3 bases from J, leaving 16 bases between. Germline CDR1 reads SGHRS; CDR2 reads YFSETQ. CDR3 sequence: CASQPGRLEETQYF. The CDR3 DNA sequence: TGCGCCAGCCAACCGGGACGTTTAGAAGAGACCCAGTACTTC.

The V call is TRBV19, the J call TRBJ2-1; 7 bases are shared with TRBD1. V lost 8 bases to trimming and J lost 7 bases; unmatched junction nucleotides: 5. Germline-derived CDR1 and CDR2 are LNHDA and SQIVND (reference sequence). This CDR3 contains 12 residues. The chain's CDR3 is CASGQALNEQFF. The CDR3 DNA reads TGTGCCAGTGGACAGGCTTTGAATGAGCAGTTCTTC.

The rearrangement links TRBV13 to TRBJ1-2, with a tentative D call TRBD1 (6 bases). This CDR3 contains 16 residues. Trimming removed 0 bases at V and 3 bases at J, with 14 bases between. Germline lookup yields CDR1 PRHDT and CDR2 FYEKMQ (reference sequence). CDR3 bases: TGTGCCAGCAGCTTAGGGGACAGACGCAACTACTATGGCTACACCTTC. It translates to CASSLGDRRNYYGYTF.